This T cell receptor (beta chain) was retrieved from a study of identifying expanded T cells in peripheral blood. During the collection period, no donor immune events like infections were recorded. Germline V CDR1 and CDR2: LGHNA, YSLEER. Deletions cut 2 bases from V and 4 bases from J, with 11 bases between. The CDR3 has 14 amino acids. Note on this clone: Its antigen is undetermined.

Study-wide results and limits: Roughly 1.2 clones differed between technical replicates, versus approximately 17 and 20 over time. Clone count variance between roughly 2-week samples rose with total template count.

The data were produced by immunoSEQ multiplex PCR, yet TCRdb's version contains in-frame clones alone and is incomplete. The profile shows 70,000 or so clones, roughly 88% of them singletons. J is TRBJ1-2 and V is TRBV4-3; tentative D call: TRBD1 (5 bases). The clonotype comes from a person between 18 and 69 years old in good health. Sequenced sample: blood. The CDR3 loop is CASSQQQGAYGYTF. CDR3 in DNA: TGCGCCAGCAGCCAACAGCAGGGTGCCTATGGCTACACCTTC.